The clone carrying this T cell receptor beta chain was counted at least ten times. No antigen is known for it. Subjects aged 18 to 65 presented with newly diagnosed hyperthyroidism of less than 2 months' duration. What was amplified from RNA transcripts were TCR beta CDR3 regions. An initial round of RT-PCR targeting the TCR CDR3 relied on the HTBI primer set. TCRdb fed the multiplex PCR reads into MiXCR, producing one record per CDR3 protein. The sample lists some 350,000 distinct CDR3 sequences, roughly 14% occurring once. These data originate in a study of T cells in Graves' hyperthyroidism and ophthalmopathy. CDR3 length: 17 residues. Trimming at V came to 1 base and at J to 4 bases, leaving 11 bases not matched to a gene. From germline, CDR1 is SGHTA and CDR2 FQGNSA. Study outcomes and limitations: Most thyroid clonotypes expanded above 0.001 appeared in blood too. Prediction of ophthalmopathy progression came a median roughly 6.4 months pre-onset.

This chain joins TRBV7-2 and TRBJ2-3; TRBD2 matches 7 bases. The TCR was taken from a woman in her late teens or twenties with Graves' hyperthyroidism that later progressed to Graves' ophthalmopathy. The sequencing sample was made of blood. DNA for the CDR3: TGTGCCAGCAGCTTAGTAGGTGGCGGGAGACTCCCAGATACGCAGTATTTT. As protein: CASSLVGGGRLPDTQYF.